This T cell receptor beta chain was documented in a study of vaccination effects on CD4 cells after COVID-19. After expansion with viral peptide pools in the ViraFEST assay, antigen-specific CD4+ T cells were sequenced. Upon completion of around eleven days in culture, CD4+ T cells were isolated. Participants completed two doses of the BNT162b2 or mRNA-1273 vaccine. Some clones are missing from TCRdb's copy, which holds only in-frame ones; the method was immunoSEQ multiplex PCR. The table has some 40,000 clones, approximately 80% seen once. This CDR3 is 15 amino acids long. Germline CDR1 reads SGHRS; CDR2 reads YFSETQ. V lost 4 bases and J lost 8, with 18 bases in between. A word on this clone: Its antigen is still unknown.

The specimen was CD4+ T cells from PBMCs cultured with HCoV-NL63 spike peptides, collected after COVID-19 vaccination. This TCR came from a human donor who received a COVID-19 vaccine. Some clones in this sample may be carry-over from other donors' samples. The rearrangement joins TRBV5-1 to TRBJ1-4, with D possibly TRBD1 on 6 matching bases. In DNA, the CDR3 is TGCGCCAGCAGCGGGGGGGCGCATGCGGGCGAAAAACTGTTTTTT. Its protein is CASSGGAHAGEKLFF.